This T cell receptor (beta chain) was identified in a study of shared clonotypes between healthy human individuals. Profiled with immunoSEQ multiplex PCR; TCRdb holds only in-frame clones, not every one. This sample has around 180,000 clones, with about 93% found just once. This clonotype was obtained from a woman aged 30 to 39 in good health. The sample consisted of naive CD4+ T cells sorted from blood. Described subset: CD45RA+ positively selected.

CDR3 nucleotide sequence: TGCGCCAGCAGGTTTCTCGATACCTTTGGCTACACCTTC. It specifies CASRFLDTFGYTF. The rearrangement joins TRBV5-1 to TRBJ1-2; D unclear. Between the trimmed V and J ends, which lost 5 bases and 7 bases, there was a span of 15 bases. The CDR3 sequence is 13 residues long. The germline gives CDR1 SGHRS, CDR2 YFSETQ.